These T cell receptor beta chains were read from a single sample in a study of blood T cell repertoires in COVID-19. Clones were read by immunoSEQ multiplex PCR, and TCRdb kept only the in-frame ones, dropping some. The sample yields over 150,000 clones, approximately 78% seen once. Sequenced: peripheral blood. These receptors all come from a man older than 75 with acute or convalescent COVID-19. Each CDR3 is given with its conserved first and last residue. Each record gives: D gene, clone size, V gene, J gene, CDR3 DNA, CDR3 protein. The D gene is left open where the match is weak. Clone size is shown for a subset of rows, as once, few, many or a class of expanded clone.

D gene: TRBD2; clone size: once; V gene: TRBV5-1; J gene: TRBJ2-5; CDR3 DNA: TGCGCCACTGGGACTAATGGGGGAGAGACCCAGTACTTC; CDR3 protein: CATGTNGGETQYF
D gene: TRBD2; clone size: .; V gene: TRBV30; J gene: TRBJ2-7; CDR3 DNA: TGTGCCTGGGATAGCGGGGGTCACGAGCAGTACTTC; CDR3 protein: CAWDSGGHEQYF
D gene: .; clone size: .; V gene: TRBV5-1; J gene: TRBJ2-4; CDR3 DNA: TGCGCCAGCAGCTCCCGCCCTGGGGCCACCAAAAACATTCAGTACTTC; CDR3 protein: CASSSRPGATKNIQYF
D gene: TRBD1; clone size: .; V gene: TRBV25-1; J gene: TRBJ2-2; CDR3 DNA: TGTGCCAGCAGAGACAGGGGACTCGAGGGCGGGGAGCTGTTTTTT; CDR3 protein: CASRDRGLEGGELFF
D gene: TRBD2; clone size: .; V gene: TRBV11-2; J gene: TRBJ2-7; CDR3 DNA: TGTGCCAGCAGACAGACTAGCGGGGGAATATACGAGCAGTACTTC; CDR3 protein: CASRQTSGGIYEQYF
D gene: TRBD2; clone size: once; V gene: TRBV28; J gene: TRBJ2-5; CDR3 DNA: TGTGCCAGCACCCTCCGGGGGGGGGAACAAGAGACCCAGTACTTC; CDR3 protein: CASTLRGGEQETQYF
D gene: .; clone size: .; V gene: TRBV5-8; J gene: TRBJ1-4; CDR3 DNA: TGTGCCAGCAGCTTGAGTCGTCGAGCAACTAATGAAAAACTGTTTTTT; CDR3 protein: CASSLSRRATNEKLFF
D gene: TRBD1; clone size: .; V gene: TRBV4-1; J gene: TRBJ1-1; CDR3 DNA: TGCGCCAGCAGCCAAGAATTCTCGGGCGAGGGACAGGGGGGGATGTCGGACACTGAAGCTTTCTTT; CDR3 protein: CASSQEFSGEGQGGMSDTEAFF
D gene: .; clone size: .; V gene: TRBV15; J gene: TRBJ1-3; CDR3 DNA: TGTGCCACCAGCAGAGATCTTGGACTCAGCTCTGGAAACACCATATATTTT; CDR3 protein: CATSRDLGLSSGNTIYF
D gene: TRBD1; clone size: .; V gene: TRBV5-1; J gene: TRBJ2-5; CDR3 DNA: TGCGCCAGCAGCTTGGTCGGGACAGGCAAAGAGACCCAGTACTTC; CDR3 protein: CASSLVGTGKETQYF
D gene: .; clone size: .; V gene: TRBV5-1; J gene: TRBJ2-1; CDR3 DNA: TGCGCCAGCGAGGACAGCTCCTACAATGAGCAGTTCTTC; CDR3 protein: CASEDSSYNEQFF
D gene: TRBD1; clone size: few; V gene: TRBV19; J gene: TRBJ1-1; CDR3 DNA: TGTGCCAGTACAGGGGGCTTTGTGAACACTGAAGCTTTCTTT; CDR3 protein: CASTGGFVNTEAFF
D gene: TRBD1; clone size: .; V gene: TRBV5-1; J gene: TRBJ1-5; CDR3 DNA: TGCGCCAGCAGCCCACAGGGGGCTAGCAATCAGCCCCAGCATTTT; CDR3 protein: CASSPQGASNQPQHF
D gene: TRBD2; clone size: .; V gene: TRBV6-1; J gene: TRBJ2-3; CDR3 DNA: TGTGCCAGCAGTGAACAGCGGGGGGGCGCAGATACGCAGTATTTT; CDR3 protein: CASSEQRGGADTQYF
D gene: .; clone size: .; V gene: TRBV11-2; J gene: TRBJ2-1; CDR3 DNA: TGTGCCAGCAGCTTCTTTGGGGGGGAGCAGTTCTTC; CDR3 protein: CASSFFGGEQFF
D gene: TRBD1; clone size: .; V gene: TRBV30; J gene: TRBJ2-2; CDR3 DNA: TGTGCCTGGAGTGTACACAGGGGGTATTCCGGGGAGCTGTTTTTT; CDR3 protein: CAWSVHRGYSGELFF
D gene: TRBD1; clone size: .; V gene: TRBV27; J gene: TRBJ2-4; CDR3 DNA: TGTGCCAGCAGCCCGGGACAGGTCAAAAACATTCAGTACTTC; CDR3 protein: CASSPGQVKNIQYF
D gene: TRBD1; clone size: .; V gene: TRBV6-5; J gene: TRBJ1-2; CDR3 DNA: TGTGCCAGCAGTTTTACCGGACAGGGAGGCGGCTACACCTTC; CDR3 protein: CASSFTGQGGGYTF